Listed below are T cell receptor beta chains from one sample, sequenced in a study of Ad26.COV2.S vaccination and SARS-CoV-2 variants. Assay used: immunoSEQ multiplex PCR; TCRdb lists only in-frame clones, some missing. The sample shows hundreds of thousands of clones, 75% to 95% of them seen only once. Sequenced here: peripheral blood, sampled in a trial of Ad26.COV2.S vaccine versus placebo. These receptors originate from a person aged 18 to 65 who received the Ad26.COV2.S COVID-19 vaccine or a placebo. Both conserved end residues are part of each CDR3. The D gene is left open where the match is weak. The size entry is marked missing in some rows and otherwise reads once, few, many or a size class.

v_gene: TRBV27
d_gene: TRBD1
abundance: NA
len: 13
j_gene: TRBJ2-5
CDR3aa: CASSPHRGETQYF
CDR3nt: TGTGCCAGCAGTCCCCACAGGGGAGAGACCCAGTACTTC

v_gene: TRBV4-1
d_gene: NA
abundance: NA
len: 13
j_gene: TRBJ2-7
CDR3aa: CASSQREQYEQYF
CDR3nt: TGCGCCAGCAGCCAAAGGGAGCAGTACGAGCAGTACTTC

v_gene: TRBV7-9
d_gene: TRBD2
abundance: NA
len: 14
j_gene: TRBJ2-7
CDR3aa: CASSPGLAAYEQYF
CDR3nt: TGTGCCAGCAGCCCAGGACTAGCGGCCTACGAGCAGTACTTC

v_gene: TRBV7-2
d_gene: NA
abundance: NA
len: 15
j_gene: TRBJ2-7
CDR3aa: CASSLVGTSSYEQYF
CDR3nt: TGTGCCAGCAGCTTAGTAGGGACGTCCTCCTACGAGCAGTACTTC

v_gene: TRBV14
d_gene: TRBD2
abundance: NA
len: 17
j_gene: TRBJ2-1
CDR3aa: CASSQELAGFPADEQFF
CDR3nt: TGTGCCAGCAGCCAAGAACTAGCGGGTTTCCCGGCTGATGAGCAGTTCTTC

v_gene: TRBV3-1/TRBV3-2
d_gene: TRBD1
abundance: once
len: 15
j_gene: TRBJ2-3
CDR3aa: CASSSGQVSTDTQYF
CDR3nt: TGTGCCAGCAGTTCAGGACAGGTTAGCACAGATACGCAGTATTTT

v_gene: TRBV9
d_gene: TRBD2
abundance: few
len: 18
j_gene: TRBJ2-7
CDR3aa: CASSPSGLAGEESYEQYF
CDR3nt: TGTGCCAGCAGCCCTTCGGGACTAGCGGGAGAGGAATCCTACGAGCAGTACTTC

v_gene: TRBV19
d_gene: NA
abundance: NA
len: 13
j_gene: TRBJ1-4
CDR3aa: CASGSDINEKLFF
CDR3nt: TGTGCCAGTGGGTCGGATATAAATGAAAAACTGTTTTTT

v_gene: TRBV27
d_gene: NA
abundance: NA
len: 16
j_gene: TRBJ1-1
CDR3aa: CASNPGRRAMNTEAFF
CDR3nt: TGTGCCAGCAACCCGGGCCGCAGGGCCATGAACACTGAAGCTTTCTTT

v_gene: TRBV10-3
d_gene: TRBD2
abundance: NA
len: 15
j_gene: TRBJ2-2
CDR3aa: CATKGLAENTGELFF
CDR3nt: TGTGCCACAAAGGGACTAGCGGAGAACACCGGGGAGCTGTTTTTT

v_gene: TRBV11-3
d_gene: NA
abundance: NA
len: 15
j_gene: TRBJ2-7
CDR3aa: CASSPGADSVYEQYF
CDR3nt: TGTGCCAGCAGCCCAGGGGCGGATTCGGTCTACGAGCAGTACTTC

v_gene: TRBV4-1
d_gene: NA
abundance: NA
len: 20
j_gene: TRBJ2-2
CDR3aa: CASSQEGRGATMANTGELFF
CDR3nt: TGCGCCAGCAGCCAAGAGGGGAGAGGGGCGACGATGGCGAACACCGGGGAGCTGTTTTTT

v_gene: TRBV19
d_gene: TRBD2
abundance: NA
len: 15
j_gene: TRBJ2-2
CDR3aa: CASSILAGATGELFF
CDR3nt: TGTGCCAGTAGTATCCTAGCGGGGGCCACCGGGGAGCTGTTTTTT

v_gene: TRBV7-2
d_gene: TRBD1
abundance: NA
len: 14
j_gene: TRBJ1-4
CDR3aa: CASTADRGNEKLFF
CDR3nt: TGTGCCAGCACCGCGGACAGGGGTAATGAAAAACTGTTTTTT

v_gene: TRBV7-9
d_gene: NA
abundance: NA
len: 11
j_gene: TRBJ2-7
CDR3aa: CASSLTYEQYF
CDR3nt: TGTGCCAGCAGCCTAACATACGAGCAGTACTTC

v_gene: TRBV7-9
d_gene: NA
abundance: once
len: 16
j_gene: TRBJ2-5
CDR3aa: CASSRLFGRDQETQYF
CDR3nt: TGTGCCAGCAGCAGACTATTCGGGAGAGACCAAGAGACCCAGTACTTC

v_gene: TRBV6-2/TRBV6-3
d_gene: TRBD1
abundance: NA
len: 14
j_gene: TRBJ2-3
CDR3aa: CASSDRGSTDTQYF
CDR3nt: TGTGCCAGCAGTGACAGGGGAAGCACAGATACGCAGTATTTT

v_gene: TRBV11-3
d_gene: NA
abundance: NA
len: 16
j_gene: TRBJ2-7
CDR3aa: CASSFTQDSTRYEQYF
CDR3nt: TGTGCCAGCAGCTTTACCCAGGACTCCACCCGGTACGAGCAGTACTTC

v_gene: TRBV6-1
d_gene: TRBD2
abundance: once
len: 17
j_gene: TRBJ2-4
CDR3aa: CASSEGSGLAGVNIQYF
CDR3nt: TGTGCCAGCAGTGAAGGTTCGGGACTAGCGGGAGTTAACATTCAGTACTTC

v_gene: TRBV13
d_gene: NA
abundance: NA
len: 15
j_gene: TRBJ1-6
CDR3aa: CASSQGGVYNSPLHF
CDR3nt: TGTGCCAGCAGCCAGGGAGGGGTCTATAATTCACCCCTCCACTTT

v_gene: TRBV10-3
d_gene: NA
abundance: NA
len: 15
j_gene: TRBJ1-1
CDR3aa: CAISESTRGRTEAFF
CDR3nt: TGTGCCATCAGTGAGTCGACTCGGGGCCGAACTGAAGCTTTCTTT